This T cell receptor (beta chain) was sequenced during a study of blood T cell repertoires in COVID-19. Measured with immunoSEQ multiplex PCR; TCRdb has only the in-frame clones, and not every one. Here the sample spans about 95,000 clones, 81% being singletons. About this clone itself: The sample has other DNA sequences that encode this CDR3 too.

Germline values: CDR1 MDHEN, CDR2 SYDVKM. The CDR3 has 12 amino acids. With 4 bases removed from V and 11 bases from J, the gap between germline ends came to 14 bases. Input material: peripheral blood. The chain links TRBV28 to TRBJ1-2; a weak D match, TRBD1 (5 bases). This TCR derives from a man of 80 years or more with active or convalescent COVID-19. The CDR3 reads CASSYGTFPYTF. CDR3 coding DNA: TGTGCCAGCAGTTATGGGACTTTCCCTTACACCTTC.